The present T cell receptor (beta chain) was sequenced within a study of cytomegalovirus exposure and HLA in healthy donors. This PCR relied on a set of 60 Vbeta primers and 13 Jbeta primers. Libraries were prepared by immunoSEQ multiplex PCR; TCRdb keeps only in-frame clonotypes and omits some of them. This repertoire shows approximately 140,000 clones, around 69% found once; its top ten account for about 3%. Material: PBMCs. The sequence came from a human donor in good health.

CDR3 loop: CASSTKTPTFVGTQYF. DNA of the CDR3: TGTGCCAGTAGTACTAAGACTCCGACGTTCGTTGGTACGCAGTATTTT. This chain connects TRBV19 to TRBJ2-3; D is unresolved. The V end was cut by 4 bases, the J end by 8 bases, with 22 bases between. CDR3 size: 16 residues. Germline assignment: CDR1 LNHDA and CDR2 SQIVND (reference sequence). Drawing the rest from reference TRBV19 and TRBJ2-3, the complete variable domain is DGGITQSPKYLFRKEGQNVTLSCEQNLNHDAMYWYRQDPGQGLRLIYYSQIVNDFQKGDIAEGYSVSREKKESFPLTVTSAQKNPTAFYLCASSTKTPTFVGTQYFGPGTRLTVL.